The present TCR beta chain was sequenced within a study of shared clonotypes between healthy human individuals. The naive CD8 fraction comprised CD45RO-negative cells positively selected for CCR7 and excluded terminally differentiated effector memory CD45RA+ cells. Germline CDR1 and CDR2: ENHRY and SYGVKD. Trimming removed 4 bases from V and 2 bases from J, with 9 bases in between. The CDR3 extends over 13 amino acids. The assay was immunoSEQ multiplex PCR, and TCRdb's table has in-frame clones only and misses some. The table includes approximately 740,000 clones, around 93% detected once. What was sequenced was naive CD8+ T cells sorted from blood. The receptor comes from a young man in good health. J is TRBJ2-7 and V is TRBV10-3, with no clear D. The CDR3 sequence: CAISVGRTYEQYF. DNA of the CDR3: TGTGCCATCAGTGTCGGCAGAACCTACGAGCAGTACTTC.